The next 11 T cell receptor beta chains were all read from a single sample in a study of beta chain features in type 1 diabetes. Expressed TCRB transcripts were sequenced after all isolated RNA was converted to cDNA. The data were produced by immunoSEQ multiplex PCR, yet TCRdb's version contains in-frame clones alone and is incomplete. The table records about 340,000 clones, roughly 8% of them present only once. Sequencing was done on a sample of central memory CD4+ T cells from blood. The receptors derive from a woman under 30 in good health.

This clone was detected only a few times. The gene calls are TRBV11-2 and TRBJ2-1, with 7 positions matching TRBD2. Germline trimming cut 5 bases from V and 7 bases from J; bases unmatched to any gene: 14. CDR1 is SGHAT, CDR2 FQNNGV, per germline. The CDR3 consists of 16 residues. CDR3 region: CASSRTTSAGSNEQFF. Here the CDR3 DNA reads TGTGCCAGCAGCCGGACCACTAGCGCCGGGTCTAATGAGCAGTTCTTC. The full variable domain, completed using reference TRBV11-2 and TRBJ2-1, is EAGVAQSPRYKIIEKRQSVAFWCNPISGHATLYWYQQILGQGPKLLIQFQNNGVVDDSQLPKDRFSAERLKGVDSTLKIQPAKLEDSAVYLCASSRTTSAGSNEQFFGPGTRLTVL.

This clone was observed a few times. The chain is built from TRBV21-1 and TRBJ2-1; the table gives TRBD1 as D, unverified against the DNA. TRBV21-1 is flagged as a pseudogene. This CDR3 spans 18 amino acids. CDR3 region: CASSVTRDRGAMWNEQFF. The CDR3 coding sequence is TGTGCCAGCAGCGTAACACGGGACAGGGGTGCGATGTGGAATGAGCAGTTCTTC.

The V call is TRBV5-8, the J call TRBJ2-1; possible D gene TRBD2, 6 bases. The CDR3 extends over 17 amino acids. V gave up 4 bases and J gave up 0 bases, with 17 bases separating them. Germline V CDR1 and CDR2: SGHTS, YDEGEE. The CDR3, as DNA: TGTGCCAGCAGCCCCGGGACTTCCCTTAGCTCCTACAATGAGCAGTTCTTC. Residues: CASSPGTSLSSYNEQFF.

The table lists this clone with a few counts. Other DNA sequences in the sample encode the same CDR3. The chain uses TRBV6-1 and TRBJ2-7; D gene unclear. The CDR3 length is 13 residues. Deletions cut 4 bases from V and 1 base from J, with 8 bases between. Germline V lookup: CDR1 MNHNS, CDR2 SASEGT. The CDR3 reads CASSGYRSYEQYF. The CDR3 DNA reads as TGTGCCAGCAGTGGGTATCGGTCCTACGAGCAGTACTTC.

This clone was observed at least ten times. The chain is built from TRBV28 and TRBJ1-5; D unclear. V was pared by 7 bases and J by 2 bases, with 15 bases between. The length of the CDR3 is 15 residues. CDR1 and CDR2 from the germline V gene are MDHEN and SYDVKM. The CDR3 spells CASNSGGTRNQPQHF. DNA for the CDR3: TGTGCCAGCAACTCAGGCGGCACCCGCAATCAGCCCCAGCATTTT.

This clone was picked up a small number of times. This sequence joins TRBV11-1 and TRBJ2-7; a possible D gene is TRBD1 (5 bases). Germline lookup yields CDR1 SGHAT and CDR2 FQDESV (reference sequence). With 2 bases removed from V and 2 bases from J, the gap between germline ends came to 7 bases. CDR3 length: 13 amino acids. The CDR3 DNA follows: TGTGCCAGCAGCTTAACAGGACCCTACGAGCAGTACTTC. This translates into CASSLTGPYEQYF.

This clone was found many times. DNA of the CDR3: TGTGCCAGCAGGGTACAGGGGGCGCGAAATGAGCAGTTCTTC. Translated, it gives CASRVQGARNEQFF. The chain combines TRBV28 with TRBJ2-1; 9 bases align to TRBD1. This CDR3 has 14 residues. Trimming removed 6 bases from V and 7 bases from J; junction bases left unmatched: 7. Germline CDR1 and CDR2: MDHEN and SYDVKM.

This clone came up many times. This sequence joins TRBV7-9 and TRBJ2-5; TRBD2 is a possible D gene (5 bases). The germline CDR1 and CDR2 sequences are SEHNR and FQNEAQ (reference sequence). Trimming pared 5 bases from V and 2 bases from J, leaving 9 bases between. This CDR3 spans 13 amino acids. The chain's CDR3 is CASSDGDQETQYF. CDR3 nucleotides: TGTGCCAGCAGCGACGGGGATCAAGAGACCCAGTACTTC.

This clone was detected a few times. The genes are TRBV7-2 and TRBJ2-2, with 15 positions matching TRBD2. Per germline, CDR1 SGHTA and CDR2 FQGNSA. This CDR3 contains 15 residues. The V and J ends lost 4 bases and 8 bases, in that order; junction bases with no gene match: 2. In nucleotides, the CDR3 is TGTGCCAGCAGCTGGACTAGCGGGAGGGCGGGGGAGCTGTTTTTT. This gives the protein CASSWTSGRAGELFF.

This clone was detected a few times. The same CDR3 can be traced to other DNA sequences in this sample. The chain uses TRBV18 and TRBJ2-3; D remains ambiguous. CDR3 size: 11 residues. The V end lost 6 bases, the J end lost 6 bases, and 7 bases lay between the germline ends. From germline, CDR1 is KGHSH and CDR2 LQKENI. This CDR3 is CASSPGDTQYF. In DNA, the CDR3 is TGTGCCAGCTCCCCAGGCGATACGCAGTATTTT.

This clone occurred a few times. The chain joins TRBV7-9 to TRBJ2-2; 10 positions match TRBD1. Looked up from germline, CDR1 is SEHNR and CDR2 is FQNEAQ (reference sequence). With V trimmed by 6 bases and J by 3 bases, 7 bases remained unmatched. This CDR3 is 16 amino acids long. CDR3 coding DNA: TGTGCCAGCAGTCCCCCCGGGACAGGGGACACCGGGGAGCTGTTTTTT. Protein product: CASSPPGTGDTGELFF.